Listed below are T cell receptor beta chains from one sample, sequenced in a study of blood T cell repertoires in COVID-19. The protocol was immunoSEQ multiplex PCR, while the TCRdb copy is restricted to in-frame clones and leaves out a portion. The profile shows about 270,000 clones, approximately 87% of them singletons. The sample was peripheral blood. These receptors came from a woman between 50 and 59 years old with acute or convalescent COVID-19. Both conserved end residues are part of each CDR3. Each record gives: D gene, V gene, J gene, CDR3 protein, CDR3 DNA. D genes are given only for firm matches.

.,TRBV4-3,TRBJ2-3,CASSQEVSASTDTQYF,TGCGCCAGCAGCCAAGAAGTGAGCGCTAGCACAGATACGCAGTATTTT
TRBD2,TRBV28,TRBJ2-1,CASGTSDYNEQFF,TGTGCCAGCGGGACTAGCGACTACAATGAGCAGTTCTTC
TRBD1,TRBV25-1,TRBJ2-7,CASSYPGQGFYEQYF,TGTGCCAGCAGTTATCCGGGACAGGGTTTCTACGAGCAGTACTTC
.,TRBV3-1/TRBV3-2,TRBJ2-7,CASRLGGTALREQYF,TGTGCCAGCAGACTAGGCGGGACCGCTCTCCGAGAGCAGTACTTC
TRBD1,TRBV7-6,TRBJ2-1,CASSLKNRGSSSYNEQFF,TGTGCCAGCAGCTTAAAGAACAGGGGGTCGAGCTCCTACAATGAGCAGTTCTTC
.,TRBV4-1,TRBJ1-4,CASSQFLGASRHEKLFF,TGCGCCAGCAGCCAATTCCTAGGGGCTTCACGCCATGAAAAACTGTTTTTT
TRBD1,TRBV3-1/TRBV3-2,TRBJ1-4,CASSPTGVVGKLFF,TGTGCCAGCAGCCCGACAGGGGTAGTAGGAAAACTGTTTTTT
.,TRBV4-1,TRBJ1-6,CASSEKQGFRDSPLHF,TGCGCCAGCAGCGAAAAACAGGGTTTCCGTGATTCACCCCTCCACTTT
TRBD1,TRBV7-2,TRBJ1-2,CASSYFIGGQGSGGYTF,TGTGCCAGCAGCTATTTTATAGGGGGACAGGGCTCTGGTGGCTACACCTTC
.,TRBV5-1,TRBJ1-1,CASSLSGGDTEAFF,TGCGCCAGCAGCTTGTCTGGGGGCGACACTGAAGCTTTCTTT
.,TRBV2,TRBJ1-2,CASSRRDNYGYTF,TGTGCCAGCAGTAGGAGGGACAACTATGGCTACACCTTC
.,TRBV18,TRBJ1-5,CASSLLSGGRQPQHF,TGTGCCAGCTCCCTTCTGTCTGGAGGTCGACAGCCCCAGCATTTT
TRBD2,TRBV29-1,TRBJ2-1,CSVVLTVTSPTYNEQFF,TGCAGCGTTGTCCTGACAGTGACTAGCCCTACTTACAATGAGCAGTTCTTC
TRBD1,TRBV5-8,TRBJ1-1,CASSLTGGIWNTEAFF,TGTGCCAGCAGCCTTACAGGGGGCATCTGGAACACTGAAGCTTTCTTT
.,TRBV4-1,TRBJ2-3,CASSQGPKRDTQYF,TGCGCCAGCAGCCAAGGGCCCAAGCGGGATACGCAGTATTTT
.,TRBV19,TRBJ2-7,CASSIGRHRSLSYEQYF,TGTGCCAGTAGTATAGGTCGACACAGATCACTCTCCTACGAGCAGTACTTC